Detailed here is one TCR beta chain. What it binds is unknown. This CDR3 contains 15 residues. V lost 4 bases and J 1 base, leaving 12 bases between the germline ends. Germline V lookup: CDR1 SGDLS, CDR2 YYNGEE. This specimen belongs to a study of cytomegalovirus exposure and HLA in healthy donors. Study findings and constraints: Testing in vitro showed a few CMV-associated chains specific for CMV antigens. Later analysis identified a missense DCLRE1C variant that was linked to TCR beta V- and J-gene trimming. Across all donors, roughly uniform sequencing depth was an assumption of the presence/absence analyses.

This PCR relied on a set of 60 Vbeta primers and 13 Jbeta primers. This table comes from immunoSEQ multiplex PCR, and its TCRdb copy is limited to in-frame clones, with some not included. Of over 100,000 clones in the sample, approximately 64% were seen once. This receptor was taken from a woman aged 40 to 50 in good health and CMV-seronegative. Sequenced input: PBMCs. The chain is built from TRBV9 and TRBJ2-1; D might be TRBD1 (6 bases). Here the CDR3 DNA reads TGTGCCAGCAGCCCAACAGGGAATTCCTACAATGAGCAGTTCTTC. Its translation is CASSPTGNSYNEQFF.